These 11 T cell receptor beta chains were sequenced from one sample in a study of blood T cell repertoires in COVID-19 (dated by TCRdb to 2020 to 2021). Library preparation employed the immunoSEQ multiplex PCR assay. TCRdb re-hosts the immuneACCESS table, in-frame sequences only. Its copies lack some clones; in the studies checked, an unresolved V gene accounts for under half of them, and the cause for the rest is not known. The sample data list approximately 300,000 clones, and around 90% of these were observed just once. Together, the top ten hold around 2.6% of the sample. The sample consisted of PBMCs or T cells enriched from blood (not recorded which). The receptors originated from a man aged 60 to 75 who had recovered from COVID-19.

V gene TRBV19 combines with J gene TRBJ2-2; 7 bases agree with TRBD1. There are 13 residues in the CDR3. Germline assignment: CDR1 LNHDA and CDR2 SQIVND (reference sequence). V shed 6 bases, J shed 5 bases, and the junction held 3 bases outside the gene matches. CDR3 bases: TGTGCCAGTAGCAGGACAGGTACCGGGGAGCTGTTTTTT. It codes for CASSRTGTGELFF.

V is TRBV7-9 and J is TRBJ2-2; weak D call: TRBD2 (5 bases). V lost 1 base and J lost 9, with 12 bases in between. CDR1 and CDR2 (germline): SEHNR, FQNEAQ (reference sequence). CDR3 length equals 14 residues. CDR3 residues: CASSLVDSSWELFF. The CDR3 DNA is TGTGCCAGCAGCTTAGTGGACTCCTCCTGGGAGCTGTTTTTT.

This chain links TRBV19 with TRBJ1-2, with TRBD1 matching 11 bases. With 11 bases clipped from V and 2 bases from J, the junction kept 10 bases outside the gene matches. The CDR3 extends over 15 amino acids. The germline V gene encodes CDR1 LNHDA and CDR2 SQIVND (reference sequence). The CDR3 here is CAAKTRDRGNYGYTF. CDR3 sequence (DNA): TGTGCCGCCAAAACCCGGGACAGGGGGAACTATGGCTACACCTTC.

This clone was detected only once. The chain uses TRBV3-1 (or the pseudogene TRBV3-2) and TRBJ1-1; 9 bases fit TRBD1. J was trimmed by 5 bases and V by 1 base; bases with no gene match: 8. Looked up from germline, CDR1 is LGHDT and CDR2 is YNNKEL (reference sequence). This CDR3 comprises 16 residues. In DNA, the CDR3 is TGTGCCAGCAGCCAAGGGGGGACAGGGTTGGATACTGAAGCTTTCTTT. It encodes CASSQGGTGLDTEAFF.

The rearrangement uses TRBV28 and TRBJ1-1; D gene uncertain. V was shortened by 7 bases and J by 0 bases, with 3 bases between the two germline ends. In germline, CDR1 is MDHEN, CDR2 SYDVKM. This CDR3 is built from 11 residues. The CDR3 bases are TGTGCCAGCACTGTGAACACTGAAGCTTTCTTT. It yields the protein CASTVNTEAFF.

This chain uses TRBV7-3 with TRBJ2-2; TRBD1 might be the D (5 bases). The CDR3 has 13 amino acids. V was pared by 2 bases and J by 7 bases, with 8 bases between. CDR1 and CDR2 from the germline V gene are SGHTA and FQGTGA. This chain's CDR3 is CASSLYQGGELFF. Here the CDR3 DNA reads TGTGCCAGCAGCTTATATCAGGGCGGGGAGCTGTTTTTT.

This sequence joins TRBV6-4 and TRBJ2-1; D might be TRBD1 or TRBD2, each matching 9 bases. Germline assignment: CDR1 MRHNA and CDR2 SNTAGT. This CDR3 contains 21 residues. Trimming left V 4 bases short and J 4 bases short, with 32 bases between. The CDR3 DNA reads TGTGCCAGCAGTGCCTCGACCGGGACAGGGTGGTCTAGCGGGAAATACAATGAGCAGTTCTTC. Residues: CASSASTGTGWSSGKYNEQFF.

This rearrangement joins TRBV20-1 to TRBJ2-7; weak D call: TRBD2 (6 bases). Germline V lookup: CDR1 DFQATT, CDR2 SNEGSKA (reference sequence). The length of the CDR3 is 13 residues. Trimming cost V 3 bases and J 6 bases, with 15 bases left between them. CDR3 in DNA: TGCAGTGCTAGTTGGGGGGTTGCGTTCGAGCAGTACTTC. Amino acids: CSASWGVAFEQYF.

The V call is TRBV6-1, the J call TRBJ1-5; maybe TRBD1 (5 bases). V was cut by 0 bases and J by 0 bases, with 15 bases left in between. Germline assignment: CDR1 MNHNS and CDR2 SASEGT. The CDR3 spans 18 residues. The CDR3, as DNA: TGTGCCAGCAGTGAAGCTAAAGACAGATACTATAGCAATCAGCCCCAGCATTTT. It codes for CASSEAKDRYYSNQPQHF.

This rearrangement joins TRBV7-2 to TRBJ1-6, with D maybe TRBD1 (5 bases). Germline CDR1 reads SGHTA; CDR2 reads FQGNSA. The germline V and J ends were trimmed by 8 bases and 10 bases, with 21 bases remaining between them. This CDR3 region has 15 residues. The CDR3 here is CASDPTGTGRSPLHF. The DNA of the CDR3 is TGTGCCAGCGATCCGACCGGGACTGGGAGATCACCCCTCCACTTT. The whole variable domain, remainder taken from reference TRBV7-2 and TRBJ1-6, is GAGVSQSPSNKVTEKGKDVELRCDPISGHTALYWYRQSLGQGLEFLIYFQGNSAPDKSGLPSDRFSAERTGGSVSTLTIQRTQQEDSAVYLCASDPTGTGRSPLHFGNGTRLTVT.

CDR3 DNA sequence: TGTGCCAGCAGCTCCAGCCCTCTAGCGGGAGTTGAAAATGAGCAGTTCTTC. As protein: CASSSSPLAGVENEQFF. The J gene is TRBJ2-1, the V gene TRBV11-3; the match to TRBD2 covers 10 bases. This CDR3 is 17 amino acids long. Germline V gene data show CDR1 as SGHNT and CDR2 as YENEEA. With 4 bases clipped from V and 7 bases from J, the junction kept 13 bases outside the gene matches.